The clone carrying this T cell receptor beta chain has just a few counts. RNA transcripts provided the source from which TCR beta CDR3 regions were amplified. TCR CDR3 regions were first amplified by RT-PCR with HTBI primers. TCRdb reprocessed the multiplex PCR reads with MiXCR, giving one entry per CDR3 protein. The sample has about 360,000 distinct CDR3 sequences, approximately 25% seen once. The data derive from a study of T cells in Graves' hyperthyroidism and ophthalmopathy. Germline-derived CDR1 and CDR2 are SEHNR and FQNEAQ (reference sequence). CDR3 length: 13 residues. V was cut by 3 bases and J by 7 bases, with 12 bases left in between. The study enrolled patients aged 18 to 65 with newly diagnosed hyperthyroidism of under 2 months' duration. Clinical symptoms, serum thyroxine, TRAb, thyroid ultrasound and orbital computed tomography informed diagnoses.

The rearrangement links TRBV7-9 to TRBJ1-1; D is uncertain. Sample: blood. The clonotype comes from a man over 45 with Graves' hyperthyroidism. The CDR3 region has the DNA TGTGCCAGCAGCTTGGGAGGAGGATATGAAGCTTTCTTT. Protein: CASSLGGGYEAFF.